Listed below are T cell receptor beta chains from one sample, sequenced in a study of cytomegalovirus exposure and HLA in healthy donors. Method: immunoSEQ multiplex PCR; TCRdb's copy keeps in-frame clones and lacks some. The data hold some 120,000 clones, with roughly 74% observed a single time. The sample was PBMCs. Receptors originate from a woman in her forties or fifties in good health and CMV-seropositive. Both conserved end residues are part of each CDR3.

V gene	J gene	CDR3 protein
TRBV6-1	TRBJ2-2	CASSGRVNTGELFF
TRBV15	TRBJ2-1	CASGFSYNEQFF
TRBV29-1	TRBJ2-7	CSVEGPGQGSSYEQYF
TRBV4-2	TRBJ1-4	CASSQDGRGANEKLFF
TRBV27	TRBJ1-2	CTSSLRGQGNYGYTF
TRBV7-8	TRBJ2-5	CASSPGGVAGEQYF
TRBV4-2	TRBJ1-5	CASSPRSGSNQPQHF
TRBV9	TRBJ1-1	CASGRGTEAFF
TRBV12-5	TRBJ1-2	CASGLGRTGEGGYTF
TRBV5-1	TRBJ1-2	CASSPQGVSGYTF
TRBV5-1	TRBJ1-1	CASSAQGTLEAFF
TRBV10-3	TRBJ2-5	CAISGAQGHQETQYF
TRBV2	TRBJ2-5	CASSGAQGRETQYF
TRBV7-9	TRBJ1-4	CASSQGTGNEKLFF
TRBV2	TRBJ2-7	CASRGQTGGKTYEQYF
TRBV4-2	TRBJ1-6	CASNPKSGGDSPLHF
TRBV10-3	TRBJ1-2	CAISDARGVLGYTF
TRBV2	TRBJ2-5	CASSEVLGGEETQYF
TRBV7-2	TRBJ2-5	CASSLMASGPGETQYF
TRBV5-1	TRBJ2-4	CASSYGRGDLNIQYF
TRBV5-1	TRBJ1-3	CASSLGATGNTIYF
TRBV29-1	TRBJ2-5	CSAPSTNNEETQYF
TRBV27	TRBJ1-1	CASGPTGAFF
TRBV11-2	TRBJ2-5	CASSFSGGAQETQYF
TRBV6-6	TRBJ2-7	CASSYWDRGLEQYF
TRBV21-1	TRBJ1-4	CASSIKSPLF
TRBV4-2	TRBJ2-1	CASRRKAEMFF
TRBV7-2	TRBJ1-2	CASSNRDILNYGYTF
TRBV5-6	TRBJ2-3	CASRLAGEDTQYF
TRBV18	TRBJ2-1	CASSPGTGDEQFF
TRBV19	TRBJ1-5	CASSKTTGSDQPQHF
TRBV5-1	TRBJ2-3	CASSFIAGGQVDTQYF
TRBV11-2	TRBJ1-1	CASSLTRGLSYTEAFF
TRBV7-2	TRBJ1-3	CASSLVMGNTIYF
TRBV11-2	NA	CASSRGQVHDEQYF
TRBV7-2	TRBJ2-5	CASSLPGNQETQYF
TRBV29-1	TRBJ2-7	CSIGGGELYEQYF
TRBV25-1	TRBJ1-4	CASSEGALATNEKLFF
TRBV19	TRBJ2-5	CASSNPGGTETQYF
TRBV9	TRBJ2-2	CASSAFNPGELFF
TRBV7-9	TRBJ2-1	CASSQGGLYQFF
TRBV19	TRBJ2-2	CASSIPPTGSIGELFF
TRBV5-4	TRBJ1-2	CASSAPRGLNYGYTF
TRBV18	TRBJ1-3	CASSTDPSGNTIYF
TRBV10-2	TRBJ1-3	CASSERGQGNPGNTIYF
TRBV5-4	TRBJ1-5	CASSRKDSNQPQHF
TRBV5-4	TRBJ1-3	CSSSQPEDRGTTIYF
TRBV5-4	NA	CASSRNRFYEQYF
TRBV6-5	TRBJ1-2	CASSYGTGALRNGYTF
TRBV2	TRBJ1-5	CASSDYGIQPQHF
TRBV5-6	TRBJ1-1	CASSLASCRAFF
TRBV6-4	TRBJ2-2	CASGHRGTGELFF
TRBV18	TRBJ2-5	CASSPTPTETQYF
TRBV4-2	TRBJ1-6	CASSQPPWGDNSPLHF
TRBV4-2	TRBJ1-1	CASSQGQVNTEAFF
TRBV27	TRBJ2-7	CASSPPGVRRNEQYF
TRBV4-2	TRBJ1-5	CASSQRLSSNQPQHF
TRBV6-6	TRBJ2-5	CASRTGGGLETQYF
TRBV14	TRBJ1-1	CASSQGRNEAFF